The 4 T cell receptor beta chains reported below all come from one sample, sequenced in a study of blood T cell repertoires in COVID-19. This table comes from immunoSEQ multiplex PCR, and its TCRdb copy is limited to in-frame clones, with some not included. Among 110,000 or so clones listed, 75% to 90% were seen once. Sequencing was done on a sample of peripheral blood. The receptor source for this set is a woman aged 60-75 years with acute or convalescent COVID-19.

The chain recombines TRBV7-8 with TRBJ1-5; 9 positions match TRBD1. This CDR3 comprises 15 residues. CDR1 and CDR2 from the germline V gene are SGHVS and FQNEAQ. The ends lost 4 bases at V and 3 bases at J; junction bases unmatched: 4. The CDR3 loop reads CASSSGTGNNQPQHF. The CDR3 region has the DNA TGTGCCAGCAGCTCCGGGACAGGGAACAATCAGCCCCAGCATTTT.

The chain employs TRBV28 and TRBJ1-5; 9 bases fit TRBD1. The CDR3 is made up of 13 amino acids. Germline V gene data show CDR1 as MDHEN and CDR2 as SYDVKM. The junction had 6 bases not matched to a gene; V was cut back by 7 bases and J by 8 bases. Written as DNA, the CDR3 is TGTGCCAGCACCGGGACAGGGAATAAGCCCCAGCATTTT. The encoded protein is CASTGTGNKPQHF.

The rearrangement uses TRBV27 and TRBJ2-3; perhaps TRBD1 as D (6 bases). Germline V gene sequence: CDR1 MNHEY, CDR2 SMNVEV (reference sequence). The CDR3 runs 15 residues. The V and J ends lost 5 bases and 2 bases respectively, with 14 bases between them. The CDR3 region has the DNA TGTGCCAGCAGTGTGTCAGGGGTGGTCACAGATACGCAGTATTTT. It codes for CASSVSGVVTDTQYF.

V is TRBV18 and J is TRBJ2-1; the match to TRBD2 covers 9 bases. V gave up 3 bases and J gave up 9 bases; unmatched junction bases: 6. The germline CDR1 and CDR2 sequences are KGHSH and LQKENI. The CDR3 is 14 amino acids. Here the CDR3 DNA reads TGTGCCAGCTCACCGGGGACTAGCTTTTTTGAGCAGTTCTTC. It yields the protein CASSPGTSFFEQFF.